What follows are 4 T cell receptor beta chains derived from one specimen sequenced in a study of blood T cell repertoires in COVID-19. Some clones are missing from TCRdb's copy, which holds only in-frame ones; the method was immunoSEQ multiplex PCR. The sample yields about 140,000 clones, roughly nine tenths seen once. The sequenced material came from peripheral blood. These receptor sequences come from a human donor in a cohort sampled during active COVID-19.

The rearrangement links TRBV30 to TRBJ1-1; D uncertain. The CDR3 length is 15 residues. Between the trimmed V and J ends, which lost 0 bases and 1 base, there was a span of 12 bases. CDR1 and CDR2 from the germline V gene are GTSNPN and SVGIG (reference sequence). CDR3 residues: CAWSVRRKGNTEAFF. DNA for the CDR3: TGTGCCTGGAGTGTACGGAGGAAAGGGAACACTGAAGCTTTCTTT.

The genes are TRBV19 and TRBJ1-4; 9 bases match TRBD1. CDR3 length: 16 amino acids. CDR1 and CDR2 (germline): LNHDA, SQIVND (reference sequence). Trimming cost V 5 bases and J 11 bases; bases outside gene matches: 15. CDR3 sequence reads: CASSSWTGEGPGKLFF. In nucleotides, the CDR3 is TGTGCCAGTAGTTCATGGACAGGGGAGGGCCCGGGGAAACTGTTTTTT.

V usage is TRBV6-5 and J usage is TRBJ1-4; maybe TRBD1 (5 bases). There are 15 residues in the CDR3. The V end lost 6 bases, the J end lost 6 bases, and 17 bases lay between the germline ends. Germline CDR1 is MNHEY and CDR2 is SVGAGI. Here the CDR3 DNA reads TGTGCCAGCAGGGGAGCGGGGGGTGTGGATGAAAAACTGTTTTTT. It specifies CASRGAGGVDEKLFF.

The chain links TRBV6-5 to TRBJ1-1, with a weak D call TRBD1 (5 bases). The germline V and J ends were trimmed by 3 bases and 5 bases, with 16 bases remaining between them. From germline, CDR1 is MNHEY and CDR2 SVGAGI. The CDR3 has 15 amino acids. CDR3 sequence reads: CASSYPGAGKTEAFF. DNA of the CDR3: TGTGCCAGCAGTTATCCCGGGGCGGGGAAGACTGAAGCTTTCTTT.